This T cell receptor (beta chain) derives from a study of response to subunit inactivated influenza vaccine. Regarding the study as a whole: Authors suggested each seasonal influenza vaccination recruits few new T cells.

TCRdb passed the RT-PCR reads through MiXCR, listing each CDR3 protein once. The sample shows fewer than 700,000 distinct CDR3 sequences, around 13% of them seen only once. Comments on this clonotype: Its antigen remains unknown.

The CDR3 is 15 residues long. Trimming took 3 bases from V and 1 from J, leaving 10 bases between them. Germline CDR1 is SGHRS and CDR2 is YFSETQ. The clonotype comes from a man between 45 and 60 years old who received an inactivated influenza vaccine. Sequenced material: PBMCs from blood, taken about 6 weeks after vaccination. V is TRBV5-1 and J is TRBJ2-2; no clear D gene. The CDR3 coding sequence is TGCGCCAGCAGCTGGACGGCTCAGAACACCGGGGAGCTGTTTTTT. Amino acid sequence: CASSWTAQNTGELFF.